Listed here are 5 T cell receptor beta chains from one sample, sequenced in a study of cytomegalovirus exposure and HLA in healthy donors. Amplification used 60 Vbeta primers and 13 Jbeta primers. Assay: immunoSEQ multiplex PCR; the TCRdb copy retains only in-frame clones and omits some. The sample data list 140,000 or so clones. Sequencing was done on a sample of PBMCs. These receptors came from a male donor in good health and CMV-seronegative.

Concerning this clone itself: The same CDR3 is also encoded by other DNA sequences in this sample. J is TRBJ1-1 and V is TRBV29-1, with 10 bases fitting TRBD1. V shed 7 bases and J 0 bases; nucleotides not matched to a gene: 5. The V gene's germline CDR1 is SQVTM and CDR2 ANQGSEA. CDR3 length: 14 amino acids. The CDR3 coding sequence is TGCAGCGGACAGGGGGCACGTATGAACACTGAAGCTTTCTTT. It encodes CSGQGARMNTEAFF.

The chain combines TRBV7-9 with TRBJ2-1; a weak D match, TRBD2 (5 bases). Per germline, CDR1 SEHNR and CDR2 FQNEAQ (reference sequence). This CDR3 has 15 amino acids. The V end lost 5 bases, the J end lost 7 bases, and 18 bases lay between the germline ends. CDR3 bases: TGTGCCAGCAGCCCGGGGATAGGCGTCCTTAATGAGCAGTTCTTC. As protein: CASSPGIGVLNEQFF. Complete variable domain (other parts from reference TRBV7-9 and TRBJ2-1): DTGVSQNPRHKITKRGQNVTFRCDPISEHNRLYWYRQTLGQGPEFLTYFQNEAQLEKSRLLSDRFSAERPKGSFSTLEIQRTEQGDSAMYLCASSPGIGVLNEQFFGPGTRLTVL.

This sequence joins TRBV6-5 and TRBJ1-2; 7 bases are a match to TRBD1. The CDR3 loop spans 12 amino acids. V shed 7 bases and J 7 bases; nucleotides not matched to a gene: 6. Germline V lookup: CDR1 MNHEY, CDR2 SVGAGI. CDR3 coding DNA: TGTGCCAGCACTACAGGGGTTGTTGGCTACACCTTC. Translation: CASTTGVVGYTF.

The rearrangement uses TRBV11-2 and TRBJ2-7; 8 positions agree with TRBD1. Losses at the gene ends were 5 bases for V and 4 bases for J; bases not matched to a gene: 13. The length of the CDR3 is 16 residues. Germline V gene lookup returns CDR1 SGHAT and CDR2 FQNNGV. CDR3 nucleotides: TGTGCCAGCAGCCGACCTACCTCGGGACAGGAATACGAGCAGTACTTC. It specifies CASSRPTSGQEYEQYF.

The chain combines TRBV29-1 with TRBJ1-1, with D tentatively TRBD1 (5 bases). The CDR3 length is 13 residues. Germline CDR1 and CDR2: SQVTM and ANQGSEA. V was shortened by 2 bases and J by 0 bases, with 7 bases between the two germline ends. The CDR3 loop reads CSVESTVNTEAFF. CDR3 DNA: TGCAGCGTTGAATCGACAGTGAACACTGAAGCTTTCTTT.